These T cell receptor beta chains were read from a single sample in a study of shared clonotypes between healthy human individuals. Clones were sequenced by immunoSEQ multiplex PCR, and TCRdb holds only the in-frame ones, with some missing. The table lists 1.4 million or so clones, about 98.5% of them singletons, with approximately 0.4% in the top ten. Sequencing was done on a sample of naive CD4+ T cells sorted from blood. The receptors shown here come from a man aged 30-40 years in good health. Each CDR3 is given with its conserved first and last residue. D genes are given only for firm matches. Where a row states a size, it is once, few, many or the class of an expanded clone; other rows omit it.

D gene	V gene	J gene	clone size	CDR3 DNA	CDR3 protein
NA	TRBV18	TRBJ1-1	once	TGTGCCAGCTCACCGGGGAACAGGGAGTATACTGAAGCTTTCTTT	CASSPGNREYTEAFF
NA	TRBV27	TRBJ2-2	NA	TGTGCCAGCACCCTCTATGGGCTCTACACCGGGGAGCTGTTTTTT	CASTLYGLYTGELFF
NA	TRBV28	TRBJ1-3	NA	TGTGCCAGCTCTAGGGCTTTGAACACCATATATTTT	CASSRALNTIYF
NA	TRBV9	TRBJ2-1	NA	TGTGCCAGCAGCGTAGTCGACATTGGTGTCCCTCCCTACAATGAGCAGTTCTTC	CASSVVDIGVPPYNEQFF
TRBD1	TRBV7-8	TRBJ2-2	NA	TGTGCCAGCAGCTTAGGAAGCAGGGGGCGGAACACCGGGGAGCTGTTTTTT	CASSLGSRGRNTGELFF
NA	TRBV6-5	TRBJ1-5	NA	TGTGCCAGCAGTCCGGGACCCAATCAGCCCCAGCATTTT	CASSPGPNQPQHF
TRBD1	TRBV14	TRBJ2-1	NA	TGTGCCAGCAGCCCATGGGACAGGGGTGGGAATGAGCAGTTCTTC	CASSPWDRGGNEQFF
NA	TRBV4-1	TRBJ2-6	NA	TGCGCCAGCAGCCAAGATCTTGAGGGCGTCCTGACTTTC	CASSQDLEGVLTF
NA	TRBV30	TRBJ2-3	NA	TGTGCCTCCGGTAGGGGCACAGATACGCAGTATTTT	CASGRGTDTQYF
NA	TRBV19	TRBJ2-2	once	TGTGCCAGTAGTCGGCAGGTGTACACCGGGGAGCTGTTTTTT	CASSRQVYTGELFF
NA	TRBV11-2	TRBJ1-3	once	TGTGCCAGCAGCCCCCTGGCGAATTCTTTCAGTGGAAACACCATATATTTT	CASSPLANSFSGNTIYF
NA	TRBV29-1	TRBJ2-1	NA	TGCAGCGTCGACGCGGGTCCCGCGGGCGTAGAGCAGTTCTTC	CSVDAGPAGVEQFF
NA	TRBV15	TRBJ2-7	NA	TGTGCCACCAGCAGAACCACAAGCGGTCCCCTCCGCGAGCAGTACTTC	CATSRTTSGPLREQYF
TRBD1	TRBV5-4	TRBJ2-7	NA	TGTGCCAGCAGCACGGACAGGGTCCCCTACGAGCAGTACTTC	CASSTDRVPYEQYF
NA	TRBV5-4	TRBJ2-1	NA	TGTGCCAGCAGCCCCATGGGTAGCAGCAATGAGCAGTTCTTC	CASSPMGSSNEQFF
TRBD1	TRBV29-1	TRBJ1-4	NA	TGCAGCGTTGAAGATGTGACAGGGGTGGGGGAACTGTTTTTT	CSVEDVTGVGELFF
TRBD2	TRBV27	TRBJ2-7	NA	TGTGCCAGCAGTGCGACTAGCGGGAGTCGCGAGCAGTACTTC	CASSATSGSREQYF
TRBD2	TRBV15	TRBJ2-3	NA	TGTGCCACCAGCAAGCGGGAGGGGATGGGAGATACGCAGTATTTT	CATSKREGMGDTQYF
TRBD1	TRBV28	TRBJ2-7	NA	TGTGCCAGCAGCCGGACAGGGGGCTCCTACGAGCAGTACTTC	CASSRTGGSYEQYF
TRBD2	TRBV6-5	TRBJ2-7	once	TGTGCCAGCCAGGTCTGGACTAGCGCTCGCTACGAGCAGTACTTC	CASQVWTSARYEQYF
NA	TRBV7-3	TRBJ2-5	NA	TGTGCCAGCAGCTTAAGCGGGACACCCCAAGAGACCCAGTACTTC	CASSLSGTPQETQYF
NA	TRBV5-4	TRBJ2-7	once	TGTGCCAGCAGCTCGGGACCCGCCGAGTACGAGCAGTACTTC	CASSSGPAEYEQYF
TRBD1	TRBV25-1	TRBJ2-7	NA	TGTGCCAGCAGTGGACCGGGACAGGGTAGCGAGCAGTACTTC	CASSGPGQGSEQYF
NA	TRBV6-1	TRBJ1-1	NA	TGTGCCAGCAGTGTTTTAGGGGAGACGACTGAAGCTTTCTTT	CASSVLGETTEAFF
NA	TRBV5-1	TRBJ2-2	NA	TGCGCCAGCGGGAGAGAAGACACCGGGGAGCTGTTTTTT	CASGREDTGELFF
NA	TRBV7-2	TRBJ1-2	NA	TGTGCCAGCAGCTTCAAAGGAGGTGGCTACACCTTC	CASSFKGGGYTF
NA	TRBV10-1	TRBJ2-6	NA	TGCGCCAGCAGTGATTTTCGGGACGGAAGCTCTGGGGCCAACGTCCTGACTTTC	CASSDFRDGSSGANVLTF
TRBD1	TRBV18	TRBJ2-5	NA	TGTGCCAGCTCACCTACAGGGGGCAGGGAGACCCAGTACTTC	CASSPTGGRETQYF
NA	TRBV7-9	TRBJ2-3	NA	TGTGCCAGCAGCTTCGGGGTGTTAGGCACAGATACGCAGTATTTT	CASSFGVLGTDTQYF
NA	TRBV5-4	TRBJ2-5	NA	TGTGCCAGCAACGACGAAAGAGACGAGACCCAGTACTTC	CASNDERDETQYF